This T cell receptor beta chain was recorded in a study of CD8 T cells in Susac syndrome. Per germline, CDR1 SGHNT and CDR2 YENEEA. Trimming pared 5 bases from V and 3 bases from J, leaving 9 bases between. This CDR3 comprises 13 residues. Sequencing of TCR beta was undertaken in CD8+ and CD4+ T cells derived from blood. Negative magnetic isolation gave CD8+ and CD4+ cells; FACS enriched CD8+ TEMRA. With random hexamers, reverse transcription was performed on about 0.5 to 1 ug of RNA. Multiplex PCR with immunoSEQ amplified the TCR beta CDR3 across 54 Vbeta and 13 Jbeta. Via MiXCR, TCRdb re-called the immunoSEQ multiplex PCR reads, giving one row per CDR3 protein. The table has hundreds of thousands of distinct CDR3 sequences, roughly 92% seen once; the top ten hold roughly 0.13%.

The V gene is TRBV11-3, the J gene TRBJ2-3; D gene ambiguous. Sample: CD8+ T cells from PBMCs. The source of this sequence is a human donor with multiple sclerosis. DNA of the CDR3: TGTGCCAGCAGCAGCGAGTCTACAGATACGCAGTATTTT. Its translation: CASSSESTDTQYF.